This T cell receptor beta chain appears in the sequencing data of a study of T cell responses to AZD1222 COVID-19 vaccine. Findings and limits, study-wide: The donors showed a predominance of white British ancestry and of females, with possible underestimation of clonal diversity.

A note on this clone: Antigen unknown.

The CDR3 contains 15 residues. CDR1 and CDR2 from the germline V gene are SGDLS and YYNGEE. V was trimmed by 2 bases and J by 6 bases, leaving 18 bases between them. Profiled with immunoSEQ multiplex PCR; TCRdb holds only in-frame clones, not every one. The table includes 150,000 to 180,000 clones, 88% detected once. This clonotype originated in an adult in good health. The sample consisted of peripheral blood, taken on day 0 of AZD1222 vaccination. The V call is TRBV9, the J call TRBJ2-7, with a weak D call TRBD2 (7 bases). For the CDR3, the DNA is TGTGCCAGCAGCGTCAGCGCGCAGGGAGGGGGCGAGCAGTACTTC. Protein sequence: CASSVSAQGGGEQYF. The whole variable domain, remainder taken from reference TRBV9 and TRBJ2-7, is DSGVTQTPKHLITATGQRVTLRCSPRSGDLSVYWYQQSLDQGLQFLIQYYNGEERAKGNILERFSAQQFPDLHSELNLSSLELGDSALYFCASSVSAQGGGEQYFGPGTRLTVT.